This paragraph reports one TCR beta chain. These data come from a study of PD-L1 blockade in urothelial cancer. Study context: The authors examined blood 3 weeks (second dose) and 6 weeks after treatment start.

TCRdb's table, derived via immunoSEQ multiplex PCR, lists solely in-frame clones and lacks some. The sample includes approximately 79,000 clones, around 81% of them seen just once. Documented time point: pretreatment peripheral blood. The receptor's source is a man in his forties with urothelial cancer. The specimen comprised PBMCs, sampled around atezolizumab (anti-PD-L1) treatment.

In DNA form, the CDR3 reads TGTGCCAGCAGACCAGGGGGCCAAGAGACCCAGTACTTC. Translated, it gives CASRPGGQETQYF. The chain links TRBV7-2 to TRBJ2-5; 7 bases are a match to TRBD1. Trimming at V came to 6 bases and at J to 1 base, leaving 2 bases not matched to a gene. CDR1 is SGHTA and CDR2 is FQGNSA in the germline V gene. This CDR3 comprises 13 residues. Looking up the rest from reference TRBV7-2 and TRBJ2-5 gives the full variable domain: GAGVSQSPSNKVTEKGKDVELRCDPISGHTALYWYRQSLGQGLEFLIYFQGNSAPDKSGLPSDRFSAERTGGSVSTLTIQRTQQEDSAVYLCASRPGGQETQYFGPGTRLLVL.